This TCR beta chain emerged from a study of response to subunit inactivated influenza vaccine. The CDR3 covers 17 residues. Trimming took off 2 bases at V and 0 bases at J, with 17 bases between the two ends. Looked up from germline, CDR1 is SQVTM and CDR2 is ANQGSEA. This clonotype was counted between two and nine times. Its antigen remains unknown. General observations from the study: Each seasonal flu vaccination may recruit only limited new T cells, authors suggested.

One entry per CDR3 protein, called by TCRdb with MiXCR from the RT-PCR reads. The profile covers about 650,000 distinct CDR3 sequences, with roughly 15% appearing a single time and roughly 7.6% taken by the ten largest. This clonotype was obtained from a man over 45 who received an inactivated influenza vaccine. V and J are TRBV29-1 and TRBJ2-1; a weak D match, TRBD1 (6 bases). The sample was PBMCs from blood, taken 14 to 15 days before vaccination. The CDR3: CSVESAFTGSSYNEQFF. The CDR3 nucleotides are TGCAGCGTTGAATCCGCCTTCACAGGGAGCTCCTACAATGAGCAGTTCTTC.